This T cell receptor beta chain was sequenced for a study of T cells in Graves' hyperthyroidism and ophthalmopathy. Findings and limits, study-wide: Most thyroid clonotypes expanded above 0.001 were also detected in blood.

Reasons for excluding patients were uncontrolled infection, other autoimmune disease, pregnancy or lactation. Every diagnosis used clinical symptoms, serum thyroxine and TRAb, thyroid ultrasound and orbital computed tomography. The trim removed 5 bases at V and 1 base at J, leaving 4 bases unmatched. Germline-derived CDR1 and CDR2 are SGHRS and YFSETQ. The CDR3 is 15 amino acids. TCR beta CDR3 regions were amplified from RNA. First-round RT-PCR with HTBI primers amplified the TCR CDR3 region. TCRdb itself ran the multiplex PCR reads through MiXCR, one entry per CDR3 protein. This sample has 350,000 to 450,000 distinct CDR3 sequences; roughly 14% occur once, and the top ten carry 9.5% to 11%. The table lists this clonotype with many counts. The target antigen is unknown.

This TCR was sampled from a woman aged 55-70 years with Graves' hyperthyroidism. The specimen was blood. The chain has TRBV5-1 and TRBJ2-7; 12 bases agree with TRBD2. CDR3 sequence reads: CASRRLAGESYEQYF. CDR3 coding DNA: TGCGCCAGCAGAAGACTAGCGGGAGAGTCCTACGAGCAGTACTTC.